A selection of T cell receptor beta chains follows, all from one sample in a study of cytomegalovirus exposure and HLA in healthy donors. The method was immunoSEQ multiplex PCR; TCRdb's version includes in-frame clones alone and lacks a portion of them. The sample lists tens of thousands of clones; 70% to 80% were seen once. Sequencing was carried out using PBMCs. The receptors derive from a woman in her twenties or thirties in good health and CMV-seropositive. The CDR3 runs from the conserved cysteine through the conserved F or W.

TRBV2	TRBJ2-5	CASSGLAGQETQYF
TRBV27	TRBJ2-1	CASSWPGDEQFF
TRBV28	TRBJ2-1	CASSLDTGEQFF
TRBV2	TRBJ1-1	CASRQVHTEAFF
TRBV27	TRBJ1-6	CASKGLTGGDNSPLHF
TRBV23-1	TRBJ1-5	CASSQSGRGQPQHF
TRBV28	TRBJ2-3	CASSLLTGGTDTQYF
TRBV6-5	TRBJ1-2	CASKTGVLFYGYTF
TRBV2	.	CASSAGVYEQYF
TRBV27	TRBJ1-4	CASSFQGSNEKLFF
TRBV6-5	TRBJ2-5	CASSYGTGGRETQYF
TRBV5-6	TRBJ1-2	CASSLSVGGSGYTF
TRBV5-1	TRBJ1-1	CASSLTGTAQLGAFF
TRBV29-1	TRBJ2-7	CSVEGGQGVWEQYF
TRBV11-2	TRBJ1-4	CASSTLRLPSEKLFF
TRBV28	TRBJ2-7	CASSLPQGFREQYF
TRBV19	TRBJ1-4	CASSIDRGNEKLFF
TRBV2	TRBJ2-5	CASPGGGGQETQYF
TRBV10-2	TRBJ2-5	CASSEAGGRQETQYF
TRBV6-5	TRBJ1-2	CASSIGQGASYGYTF
TRBV6-6	TRBJ2-7	CASSYRTSGRVYEQYF
TRBV5-1	TRBJ1-4	CASRDSSQKLFF
TRBV28	TRBJ1-5	CASSLWGFGTGGNQPQHF
TRBV29-1	TRBJ2-5	CSVIEEAETQYF
TRBV6-5	TRBJ2-5	CASSYSGTGESQYF
TRBV19	TRBJ1-1	CASILPGNTEAFF
TRBV5-1	TRBJ2-3	CASSPGRDTQYF
TRBV11-2	TRBJ2-3	CASSLGLALSSGTDTQYF
TRBV2	TRBJ2-3	CAIDGTSGTDTQYF
TRBV28	TRBJ2-7	CASSALTSGSKYEQYF
TRBV6-6	TRBJ1-2	CASTWDRGKYGYTF
TRBV19	TRBJ2-7	CASSTIGDRANLYEQYF
TRBV18	TRBJ1-2	CASQLGQPDGYTF
TRBV6-1	TRBJ2-7	CASSGGLDSYEQYF
TRBV29-1	TRBJ2-7	CSGGTAYEQYF
TRBV12-5	TRBJ2-1	CASGRGQGGYNEQFF
TRBV15	TRBJ1-1	CATSRDRVLYTEAFF
TRBV7-9	TRBJ1-6	CASSLVAVSPLHF
TRBV9	TRBJ2-7	CASSPVEPGGYEQYF
TRBV7-8	TRBJ1-6	CACQGQYNSPLHF
TRBV30	TRBJ1-2	CAWSVSQNYGYTF
TRBV9	TRBJ2-1	CASSVGVGSSYNEQFF
TRBV2	TRBJ2-5	CASSEGLAVETQYF
TRBV5-1	TRBJ2-1	CASSRTGEDYNEQFF
TRBV30	TRBJ2-3	CAWNRLAGTRDPQYF
TRBV5-1	TRBJ1-1	CASSFQGATEAFF
TRBV11-3	TRBJ2-2	CASSPEQGYTGELFF
TRBV9	TRBJ2-7	CASSDGSGGPYEQYF
TRBV5-4	TRBJ2-5	CASSLVGDSLQETQYF
TRBV6-5	TRBJ1-5	CASSESRQPQHF
TRBV7-8	TRBJ2-5	CASMPIVAGAQETQYF
TRBV5-4	TRBJ1-1	CASSLYMSRGPTEAFF
TRBV9	TRBJ2-3	CASSLEHSTDTQYF
TRBV4-2	TRBJ2-5	CASSQGSGPQETQYF
TRBV29-1	TRBJ2-1	CSVAREGLEQFF